This T cell receptor (beta chain) was recovered during a study of T cell repertoires in cytomegalovirus infection. TCRdb re-called the reads through MiXCR, storing one row per CDR3 protein. The sample gives 180,000 or so distinct CDR3 sequences, 17% of which show up once; under 30% is in the top ten. Study-level results: Totalled public TCR beta family frequency picked out people who carried CMV plus the relevant HLA.

This clonotype was seen more than once but under ten times. Its specificity is not known. This TCR derives from a human donor in good health (CMV status not recorded). Some clones in this sample may be carry-over from other donors' samples. The sequencing sample was made of CD8+ T cells from PBMCs.

The CDR3 bases are TGCAGCGTTGAAGGACAGAGGAACACTGAAGCTTTCTTT. It encodes CSVEGQRNTEAFF. This chain connects TRBV29-1 to TRBJ1-1, with D possibly being TRBD1 (5 bases). V was clipped by 1 base and J by 1 base, with 7 bases between them. Germline V lookup: CDR1 SQVTM, CDR2 ANQGSEA. The CDR3 runs 13 residues.